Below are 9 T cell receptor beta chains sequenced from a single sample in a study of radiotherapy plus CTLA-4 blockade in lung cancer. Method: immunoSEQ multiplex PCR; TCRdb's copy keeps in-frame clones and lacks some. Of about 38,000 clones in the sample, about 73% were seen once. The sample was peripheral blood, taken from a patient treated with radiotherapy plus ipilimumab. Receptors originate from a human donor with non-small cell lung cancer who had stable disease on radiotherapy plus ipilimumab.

Here the CDR3 reads CSVAAGGRGETQYF. DNA of the CDR3: TGCAGCGTCGCCGCAGGGGGACGGGGAGAGACCCAGTACTTC. The chain links TRBV29-1 to TRBJ2-5; 7 bases match TRBD1. This CDR3 region has 14 residues. V gave up 6 bases and J gave up 4 bases; unmatched junction bases: 11. Germline V lookup: CDR1 SQVTM, CDR2 ANQGSEA.

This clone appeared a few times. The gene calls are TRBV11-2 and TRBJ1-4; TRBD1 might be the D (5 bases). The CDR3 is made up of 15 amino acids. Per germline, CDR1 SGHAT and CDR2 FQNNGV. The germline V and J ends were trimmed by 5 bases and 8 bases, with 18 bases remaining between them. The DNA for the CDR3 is TGTGCCAGCAGCCCTCAGGGAGTTCATGGAGAAAAACTGTTTTTT. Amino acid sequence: CASSPQGVHGEKLFF.

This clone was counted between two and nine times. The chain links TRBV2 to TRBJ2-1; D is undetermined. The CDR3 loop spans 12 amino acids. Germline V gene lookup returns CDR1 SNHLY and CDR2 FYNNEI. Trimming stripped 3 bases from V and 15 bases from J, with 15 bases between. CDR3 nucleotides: TGTGCCAGCAGTGACCGGACCCCCGGCCGGTTCTTC. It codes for CASSDRTPGRFF.

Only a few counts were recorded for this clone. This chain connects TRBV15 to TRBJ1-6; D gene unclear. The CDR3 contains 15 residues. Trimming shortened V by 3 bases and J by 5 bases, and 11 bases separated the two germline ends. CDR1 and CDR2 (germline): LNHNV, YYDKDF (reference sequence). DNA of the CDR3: TGTGCCACCAGCAGGGGCGGCAGAGATAATTCACCCCTCCACTTT. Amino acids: CATSRGGRDNSPLHF.

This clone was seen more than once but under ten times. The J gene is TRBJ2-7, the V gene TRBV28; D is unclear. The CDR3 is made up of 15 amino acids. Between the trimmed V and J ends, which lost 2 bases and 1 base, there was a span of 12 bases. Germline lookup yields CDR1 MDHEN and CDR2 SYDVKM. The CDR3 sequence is CASSLGPGTSYEQYV. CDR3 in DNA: TGTGCCAGCAGTTTAGGGCCAGGCACATCCTACGAGCAGTACGTC.

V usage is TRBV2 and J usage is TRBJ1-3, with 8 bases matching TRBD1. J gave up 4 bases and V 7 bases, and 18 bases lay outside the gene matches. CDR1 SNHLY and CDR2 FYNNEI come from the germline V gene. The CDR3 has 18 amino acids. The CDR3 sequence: CASTGGQGARFRGNTIYF. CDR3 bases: TGTGCCAGCACCGGGGGGCAGGGGGCGAGATTTAGAGGAAACACCATATATTTT. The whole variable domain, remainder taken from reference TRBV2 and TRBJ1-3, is EPEVTQTPSHQVTQMGQEVILRCVPISNHLYFYWYRQILGQKVEFLVSFYNNEISEKSEIFDDQFSVERPDGSNFTLKIRSTKLEDSAMYFCASTGGQGARFRGNTIYFGEGSWLTVV.

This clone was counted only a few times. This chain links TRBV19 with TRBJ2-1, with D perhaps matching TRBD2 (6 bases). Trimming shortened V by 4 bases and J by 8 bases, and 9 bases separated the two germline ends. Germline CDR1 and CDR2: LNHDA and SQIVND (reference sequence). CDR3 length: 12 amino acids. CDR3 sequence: CASSSGGYEQFF. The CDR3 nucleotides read TGTGCCAGTAGTAGTGGGGGGTATGAGCAGTTCTTC.

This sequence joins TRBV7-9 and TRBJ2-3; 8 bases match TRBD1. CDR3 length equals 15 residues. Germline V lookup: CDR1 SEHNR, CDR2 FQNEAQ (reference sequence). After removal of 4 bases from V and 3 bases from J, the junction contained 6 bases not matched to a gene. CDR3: CASSSGQGLTDTQYF. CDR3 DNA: TGTGCCAGCAGCTCCGGACAGGGTCTTACAGATACGCAGTATTTT.

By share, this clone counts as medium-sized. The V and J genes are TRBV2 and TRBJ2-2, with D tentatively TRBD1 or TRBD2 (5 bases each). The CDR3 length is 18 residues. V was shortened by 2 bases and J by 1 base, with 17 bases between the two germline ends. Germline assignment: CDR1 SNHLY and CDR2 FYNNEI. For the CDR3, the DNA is TGTGCCAGCAGTGAACTTTCAGGGCGAGGGTTGAACACCGGGGAGCTGTTTTTT. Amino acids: CASSELSGRGLNTGELFF.